The 8 T cell receptor beta chains reported below all come from one sample, sequenced in a study of beta chain features in type 1 diabetes. The antigens for these receptors are not known. Isolated RNA was reverse transcribed in full, so expressed TCRB transcripts were sequenced. Measured with immunoSEQ multiplex PCR; TCRdb has only the in-frame clones, and not every one. The sample holds 640,000 or so clones, 13% seen once. General study points: TCRB CDR3s were moderately but significantly shorter in Type 1 diabetes patients in all four CD4+ subsets.

The sample comprised naive CD4+ T cells from blood. These receptor sequences come from a young man with type 1 diabetes.

On this clone: Distinct nucleotide sequences in the sample also encode this CDR3. V gene TRBV9 combines with J gene TRBJ1-5; D ambiguous. In germline, CDR1 is SGDLS, CDR2 YYNGEE. This CDR3 has 15 amino acids. V gave up 2 bases and J gave up 1 base, with 10 bases separating them. The CDR3 coding sequence is TGTGCCAGCAGCGTTGGTGTGGGGAGCAATCAGCCCCAGCATTTT. Translation gives CASSVGVGSNQPQHF. Based on the CDR3 plus reference TRBV9 and TRBJ1-5, the full variable domain is DSGVTQTPKHLITATGQRVTLRCSPRSGDLSVYWYQQSLDQGLQFLIQYYNGEERAKGNILERFSAQQFPDLHSELNLSSLELGDSALYFCASSVGVGSNQPQHFGDGTRLSIL.

This clone was seen a few times. V is TRBV7-9 and J is TRBJ1-6; D unresolved. Trimming cost V 10 bases and J 1 base, with 11 bases left between them. Germline V gene sequence: CDR1 SEHNR, CDR2 FQNEAQ (reference sequence). The length of the CDR3 is 14 residues. CDR3 protein: CATVRQSYNSPLHF. The DNA of the CDR3 is TGTGCCACCGTACGGCAGTCCTATAATTCACCCCTCCACTTT.

This clone was observed a few times. The chain's CDR3 is CASSLSRDRGYYEQYF. CDR3 coding DNA: TGTGCCAGCAGTTTATCCCGGGACAGGGGATACTACGAGCAGTACTTC. The V call is TRBV27, the J call TRBJ2-7, with TRBD1 identical over 10 bases. Germline V lookup: CDR1 MNHEY, CDR2 SMNVEV (reference sequence). V lost 0 bases and J lost 3; bases outside the gene matches: 5. The CDR3 contains 16 residues.

This clone showed up just a few times. This sequence joins TRBV5-4 and TRBJ2-1, with 12 nucleotides matching TRBD2. CDR1 is SGHNT, CDR2 YYREEE, per germline (reference sequence). The CDR3 is 15 residues long. The J segment lost 4 bases and the V segment lost 4 bases, leaving 3 bases of the junction unmatched. The chain's CDR3 is CASSALAGGYNEQFF. CDR3 DNA: TGTGCCAGCAGCGCACTAGCGGGGGGTTACAATGAGCAGTTCTTC.

V and J are TRBV20-1 and TRBJ2-1; no clear D. The CDR3 runs to 11 residues. Trimming took off 4 bases at V and 8 bases at J, with 9 bases between the two ends. Germline assignment: CDR1 DFQATT and CDR2 SNEGSKA (reference sequence). CDR3 nucleotides: TGCAGTGCTAACCCTAGGGATGAGCAGTTCTTC. It yields the protein CSANPRDEQFF.

J is TRBJ1-2 and V is TRBV19; D gene ambiguous. CDR1 is LNHDA, CDR2 SQIVND, per germline (reference sequence). The CDR3 totals 12 residues. The V end lost 3 bases, the J end lost 4 bases, and 6 bases lay between the germline ends. The DNA of the CDR3 is TGTGCCAGTAGTATGGAGTTCTATGGCTACACCTTC. It translates to CASSMEFYGYTF.

This clone was detected a few times. The chain recombines TRBV7-2 with TRBJ2-5; maybe TRBD2 (6 bases). Germline lookup yields CDR1 SGHTA and CDR2 FQGNSA. V lost 4 bases and J 5 bases, leaving 11 bases between the germline ends. The CDR3 totals 13 residues. The CDR3 reads CASSSGTRETQYF. The CDR3 bases are TGTGCCAGCAGCTCCGGGACTCGGGAGACCCAGTACTTC.

This clone has just a few counts. The chain combines TRBV29-1 with TRBJ2-7; 11 bases are a match to TRBD2. Unmatched junction bases numbered 4, after V lost 6 bases and J lost 0 bases. Germline CDR1 SQVTM, CDR2 ANQGSEA. The CDR3 totals 14 residues. CDR3 in DNA: TGCAGCGTCCTAGCGGGGGGAAGCTCCTACGAGCAGTACTTC. The encoded protein is CSVLAGGSSYEQYF.